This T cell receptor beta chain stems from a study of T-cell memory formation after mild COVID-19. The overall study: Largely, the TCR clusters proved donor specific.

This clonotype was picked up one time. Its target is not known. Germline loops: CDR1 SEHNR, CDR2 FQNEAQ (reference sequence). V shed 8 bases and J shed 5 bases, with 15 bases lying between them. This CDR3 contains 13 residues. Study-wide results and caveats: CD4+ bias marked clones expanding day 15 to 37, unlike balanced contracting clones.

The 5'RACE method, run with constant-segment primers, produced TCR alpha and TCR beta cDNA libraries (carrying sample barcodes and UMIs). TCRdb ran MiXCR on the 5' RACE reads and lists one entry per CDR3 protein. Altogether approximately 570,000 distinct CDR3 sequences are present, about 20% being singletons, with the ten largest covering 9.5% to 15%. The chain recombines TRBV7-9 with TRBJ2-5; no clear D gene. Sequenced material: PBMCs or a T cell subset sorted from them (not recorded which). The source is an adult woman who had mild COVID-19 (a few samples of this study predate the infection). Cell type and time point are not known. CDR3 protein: CASAPPERETQYF. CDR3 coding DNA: TGTGCCAGCGCCCCCCCGGAGCGCGAGACCCAGTACTTC.